These 5 T cell receptor beta chains were sequenced from one sample in a study of shared clonotypes between healthy human individuals. The data were produced by immunoSEQ multiplex PCR, yet TCRdb's version contains in-frame clones alone and is incomplete. Of more than 550,000 clones detected, roughly two thirds appear once; the ten largest clones hold more than 1.5%. The sample consisted of memory CD4+ T cells sorted from blood. As for subset: CD45RA-negative fraction. The receptors come from a woman aged 25 to 45 in good health.

The rearrangement uses TRBV7-8 and TRBJ2-2; D gene unclear. The germline CDR1 and CDR2 sequences are SGHVS and FQNEAQ. The CDR3 length is 15 residues. V was pared by 6 bases and J by 4 bases, with 15 bases between. This chain's CDR3 is CASSSRQGSTGELFF. CDR3 in DNA: TGTGCCAGCAGTTCCAGACAAGGAAGCACCGGGGAGCTGTTTTTT.

V usage is TRBV27 and J usage is TRBJ2-5, with 8 bases lining up with TRBD2. The CDR3 totals 15 residues. J gave up 1 base and V 6 bases, and 7 bases lay outside the gene matches. The germline V gene has CDR1 MNHEY and CDR2 SMNVEV (reference sequence). Written as DNA, the CDR3 is TGTGCCAGCAGAAGCCTTACTAGCGGCCAAGAGACCCAGTACTTC. This codes for CASRSLTSGQETQYF.

This clone has a single count. This sequence joins TRBV30 and TRBJ2-5; no definite D call. The tail of the sequence fits TRBJ2-7 better, so the J call may be wrong. The CDR3 has 12 residues. CDR1 is GTSNPN and CDR2 is SVGIG in the germline V gene (reference sequence). CDR3: CACGREFYEQYF. CDR3 nucleotide sequence: TGTGCCTGTGGACGTGAGTTCTACGAGCAGTACTTC.

The chain employs TRBV6-1 and TRBJ2-3; 7 nucleotides match TRBD2. The CDR3 covers 16 residues. CDR1 MNHNS and CDR2 SASEGT come from the germline V gene. V shed 3 bases, J shed 2 bases, and the junction held 8 bases outside the gene matches. The CDR3 loop is CASSDGGTTYTDTQYF. For the CDR3, the DNA is TGTGCCAGCAGTGATGGCGGGACTACTTACACAGATACGCAGTATTTT.

The rearrangement uses TRBV11-2 and TRBJ2-7; D tentatively fits TRBD1 or TRBD2 (5 bases each). This CDR3 is 15 amino acids long. V lost 1 base to trimming and J lost 0 bases, with 10 bases between them. Germline V gives CDR1 SGHAT, CDR2 FQNNGV. DNA for the CDR3: TGTGCCAGCAGCTTAGGGGACCAGGGCTCCTACGAGCAGTACTTC. This gives the protein CASSLGDQGSYEQYF.